The rows below give T cell receptor beta chains drawn from one sample of a study of human T cells and chemical hapten exposure. TCRdb reanalysed the RACE reads using MiXCR and keeps one entry per CDR3 protein. The sample holds about 190,000 distinct CDR3 sequences, under 30% seen once. The sample consisted of whole blood, taken in connection with sensitization to the hapten diphenylcyclopropenone (DPC). These receptors were obtained from a middle-aged woman with alopecia areata. Some clones in this sample may be carry-over from other donors' samples. Each CDR3 is given with its conserved first and last residue. D genes are given only for firm matches. Rows give clone size only sometimes, using once, few, many, or a class for an expanded clone.

>TRBJ2-7|TRBV28|once|-
CASSLVAPTYEQYF
TGTGCCAGCAGTTTGGTTGCCCCGACATACGAGCAGTACTTC
>TRBJ2-1|TRBV6-2/TRBV6-3|-|-
CASASRAGYNEQFF
TGTGCCAGCGCGTCACGGGCAGGGTACAATGAGCAGTTCTTC
>TRBJ1-1|TRBV7-2|-|-
CASSLRTVNTEAFF
TGTGCCAGCAGCTTACGTACAGTGAACACTGAAGCTTTCTTT
>TRBJ2-7|TRBV5-4|-|-
CASSPTGTYEQYF
TGTGCCAGCAGCCCTACAGGTACCTACGAGCAGTACTTC
>TRBJ2-7|TRBV20-1|few|-
CSASEPGPGEQYF
TGCAGTGCTTCGGAACCGGGGCCCGGCGAGCAGTACTTC
>TRBJ2-2|TRBV7-2|few|-
CASSYFAGELFF
TGTGCCAGCAGCTACTTCGCCGGGGAGCTGTTTTTT
>TRBJ1-4|TRBV28|-|TRBD1
CASSLPGQGGGEKLFF
TGTGCCAGCAGTTTACCCGGACAGGGAGGTGGTGAAAAACTGTTTTTT
>TRBJ2-1|TRBV12-1|-|-
CASSHSSLLAGDFWGEQFF
TGTGCCAGCAGCCATTCCTCGCTACTAGCGGGAGATTTTTGGGGTGAGCAGTTCTTC
>TRBJ2-1|TRBV28|-|TRBD2
CASRGGGRAHEQFF
TGTGCCAGCAGAGGGGGCGGGAGGGCCCATGAGCAGTTCTTC
>TRBJ2-1|TRBV6-2/TRBV6-3|-|TRBD1
CASSRTRTGGDEQFF
TGTGCCAGCAGTCGGACCCGAACAGGGGGCGATGAGCAGTTCTTC
>TRBJ2-3|TRBV7-3|-|-
CASSLTTGTADTQYF
TGTGCCAGCAGCCTTACGACGGGGACTGCAGATACGCAGTATTTT
>TRBJ1-6|TRBV7-2|few|-
CASSLDGGAPLHF
TGTGCCAGCAGCTTAGATGGGGGTGCACCCCTCCACTTT
>TRBJ2-5|TRBV20-1|-|-
CSARDPRDQETQYF
TGCAGTGCTAGAGATCCCAGAGACCAAGAGACCCAGTACTTC
>TRBJ2-5|TRBV29-1|few|TRBD1
CSVGTGVRETQYF
TGCAGCGTGGGGACAGGGGTGAGAGAGACCCAGTACTTC
>TRBJ2-6|TRBV11-2|-|TRBD2
CASSSIREGKAGANVLTF
TGTGCCAGCAGCTCCATTCGGGAGGGAAAGGCGGGGGCCAACGTCCTGACTTTC
>TRBJ1-5|TRBV2|-|-
CASSPDLGNQPQHF
TGTGCCAGCAGCCCCGACCTTGGAAATCAGCCCCAGCATTTT
>TRBJ1-5|TRBV2|-|TRBD1
CASSVDRGDQPQHF
TGTGCCAGCAGTGTAGACAGGGGCGATCAGCCCCAGCATTTT
>TRBJ2-1|TRBV7-2|few|TRBD1
CASSLTDRAYNEQFF
TGTGCCAGCAGCTTAACGGACAGGGCTTACAATGAGCAGTTCTTC
>TRBJ2-7|TRBV6-5|few|TRBD2
CASSYRGSSSYEQYF
TGTGCCAGCAGTTACCGCGGGAGTAGCTCCTACGAGCAGTACTTC
>TRBJ2-1|TRBV7-3|-|-
CASSYHLGEQFF
TGTGCCAGCAGTTACCATCTCGGTGAGCAGTTCTTC
>TRBJ2-3|TRBV20-1|few|-
CSAPGSTDTQYF
TGCAGTGCTCCGGGCAGCACAGATACGCAGTATTTT
>TRBJ2-1|TRBV20-1|-|-
CSATLVSGSNEQFF
TGCAGTGCTACACTGGTTAGCGGAAGTAATGAGCAGTTCTTC
>TRBJ2-1|TRBV5-1|few|-
CASRVQGTYNEQFF
TGCGCCAGCAGGGTACAAGGAACCTACAATGAGCAGTTCTTC
>TRBJ1-1|TRBV10-3|-|TRBD1
CAISSGGRDTEAFF
TGTGCCATCAGTTCAGGGGGGCGGGACACTGAAGCTTTCTTT
>TRBJ2-6|TRBV6-5|many|-
CASSSGGGANVLTF
TGTGCCAGCAGTTCTGGAGGTGGGGCCAACGTCCTGACTTTC
>TRBJ2-3|TRBV20-1|-|TRBD1
CSAPTRTGNTDTQYF
TGCAGTGCTCCTACACGGACAGGGAACACAGATACGCAGTATTTT
>TRBJ2-7|TRBV6-1|-|-
CASVRDGSYEQYF
TGTGCCAGCGTCAGGGACGGCTCCTACGAGCAGTACTTC
>TRBJ2-7|TRBV5-1|-|-
CASSLEPDPRGEQYF
TGCGCCAGCAGCTTGGAGCCCGATCCCCGTGGAGAGCAGTACTTC
>TRBJ1-6|TRBV7-2|-|-
CASSLMASSYNSPLHF
TGTGCCAGCAGCTTAATGGCAAGCTCCTATAATTCACCCCTCCACTTT
>TRBJ2-7|TRBV7-2|-|TRBD2
CASSPDGLAGAEQYF
TGTGCCAGCAGCCCGGATGGACTAGCGGGAGCCGAGCAGTACTTC
>TRBJ1-1|TRBV4-3|-|TRBD1
CASSPNPGQSTEAFF
TGCGCCAGCAGCCCTAACCCGGGACAGTCCACTGAAGCTTTCTTT
>TRBJ2-5|TRBV7-8|-|-
CASSLDPRGETQYF
TGTGCCAGCAGCTTAGATCCCAGGGGAGAGACCCAGTACTTC
>TRBJ1-2|TRBV29-1|few|-
CSPYSIPHYGYTF
TGCAGCCCTTACAGTATCCCCCACTATGGCTACACCTTC
>TRBJ2-1|TRBV6-2/TRBV6-3|-|TRBD2
CASSSPTSGRAGEQFF
TGTGCCAGCAGTTCTCCGACTAGCGGGAGGGCCGGTGAGCAGTTCTTC
>TRBJ2-2|TRBV12-3/TRBV12-4|-|-
CASKYGGELFF
TGTGCCAGCAAATACGGGGGGGAGCTGTTTTTT
>TRBJ2-7|TRBV27|-|-
CASSLVRRARAKYEQYF
TGTGCCAGCAGTTTAGTTAGGAGAGCCAGGGCCAAGTACGAGCAGTACTTC
>TRBJ2-3|TRBV7-3|-|TRBD2
CASSSNSGSSDTQYF
TGTGCCAGCAGCTCGAATAGCGGGAGCTCAGATACGCAGTATTTT
>TRBJ1-4|TRBV29-1|few|-
CSALIGGLNEKLFF
TGCAGCGCTCTAATCGGGGGTTTAAATGAAAAACTGTTTTTT
>TRBJ2-7|TRBV29-1|few|TRBD1
CSVAKQGAGEQYF
TGCAGCGTTGCGAAACAGGGGGCCGGCGAGCAGTACTTC
>TRBJ1-1|TRBV12-2|few|-
CASRRLKTPLRTGGSGNTEAFF
TGTGCAAGTCGACGCTTAAAAACACCGCTTAGGACAGGGGGCTCCGGGAACACTGAAGCTTTCTTT
>TRBJ2-1|TRBV12-3/TRBV12-4|-|-
CASSLATVYNEQFF
TGTGCCAGCAGTTTAGCCACTGTTTACAATGAGCAGTTCTTC
>TRBJ1-6|TRBV28|few|-
CASSRDLRALNNSPLHF
TGTGCCAGCAGCCGAGACCTCAGGGCCTTAAATAATTCACCCCTCCACTTT
>TRBJ2-7|TRBV10-3|-|-
CAISGQGGGLMSSYEQYF
TGTGCCATCAGTGGCCAGGGAGGAGGGCTGATGAGCTCCTACGAGCAGTACTTC
>TRBJ2-7|TRBV29-1|-|TRBD1
CSVRDRGLDEQYF
TGCAGCGTGCGGGACAGGGGGTTAGACGAGCAGTACTTC
>TRBJ2-1|TRBV6-1|few|TRBD2
CASSGQTSGHNEQFF
TGTGCCAGCAGTGGGCAGACTAGCGGCCACAATGAGCAGTTCTTC
>TRBJ1-4|TRBV6-5|-|-
CASGRSRVGEKLFF
TGTGCCAGCGGGCGCTCCAGGGTTGGAGAAAAACTGTTTTTT
>TRBJ2-7|TRBV7-2|few|-
CASSRPGKGTYEQYF
TGTGCCAGCAGCCGCCCGGGGAAGGGGACCTACGAGCAGTACTTC
>TRBJ1-5|TRBV7-2|-|-
CASSLVWQGNQPQHF
TGTGCCAGCAGCTTAGTCTGGCAGGGCAATCAGCCCCAGCATTTT
>TRBJ2-5|TRBV10-3|few|-
CAIREAAQETQYF
TGTGCCATCAGGGAGGCCGCCCAAGAGACCCAGTACTTC
>TRBJ2-5|TRBV20-1|few|-
CSAPSPRGAETQYF
TGCAGTGCTCCAAGCCCCCGGGGGGCCGAGACCCAGTACTTC
>TRBJ2-6|TRBV18|many|TRBD1
CASSADRVPGANVLTF
TGTGCCAGCTCAGCGGACAGGGTCCCTGGGGCCAACGTCCTGACTTTC
>TRBJ2-5|TRBV2|-|-
CASSVNCQETQYF
TGTGCCAGCAGTGTAAACTGTCAAGAGACCCAGTACTTC
>TRBJ1-2|TRBV12-3/TRBV12-4|once|-
CASSFSGDGYGYTF
TGTGCCAGCAGTTTCTCAGGTGATGGCTATGGCTACACCTTC
>TRBJ2-7|TRBV9|few|TRBD2
CASSGGSASYEQYF
TGTGCCAGCAGCGGCGGGAGCGCCTCCTACGAGCAGTACTTC
>TRBJ2-1|TRBV5-1|once|-
CASSLAYYDANEQFF
TGCGCCAGCAGCTTGGCCTACTACGACGCTAATGAGCAGTTCTTC
>TRBJ2-3|TRBV20-1|-|TRBD1
CSRQGLTDTQYF
TGCAGTAGACAGGGATTAACAGATACGCAGTATTTT
>TRBJ1-2|TRBV9|-|-
CASSVGQNYGYTF
TGTGCCAGCAGCGTAGGACAGAACTATGGCTACACCTTC